One sample yielded the 20 T cell receptor beta chains listed below, sequenced in a study of CD8+ T cells in alopecia areata. The authors extracted RNA and reverse transcribed it into cDNA as the sequencing template. Sequencing was performed with immunoSEQ multiplex PCR; in TCRdb, only in-frame clones are kept and a portion is missing. The data hold roughly 210,000 clones, with around 43% observed a single time. As for treatment: oral pan-JAK inhibitor, 5-10 mg twice daily. The material was CD4+ T cells sorted from blood, obtained at approximately week 36, from a patient treated with tofacitinib. These TCRs come from a human donor with alopecia areata.

The CDR3, as DNA: TGCGCCAGCAGCCAAGGCCAAAACAGGGGACGCGAGCAGTACTTC. It codes for CASSQGQNRGREQYF. This chain links TRBV4-3 with TRBJ2-7, with 7 bases aligning to TRBD1. The CDR3 consists of 15 residues. J lost 6 bases, V lost 1 base, and 9 bases had no gene match. Germline CDR1 is LGHNA and CDR2 is YSLEER.

This rearrangement joins TRBV30 to TRBJ2-3, with TRBD1 matching over 12 bases. This CDR3 region has 15 residues. CDR1 GTSNPN and CDR2 SVGIG come from the germline V gene (reference sequence). V lost 3 bases, J lost 2 bases, and 3 bases stayed unmatched. Written as DNA, the CDR3 is TGTGCCTGGAGAGGGACAGGGGGCATCACAGATACGCAGTATTTT. Residues: CAWRGTGGITDTQYF.

The gene calls are TRBV9 and TRBJ2-3; D remains unclear. Germline V gene data show CDR1 as SGDLS and CDR2 as YYNGEE. The CDR3 runs to 15 residues. The V end lost 8 bases, the J end lost 4 bases, and 20 bases lay between the germline ends. CDR3 residues: CASSRHVPGADTQYF. CDR3 bases: TGTGCCAGTAGCAGACACGTTCCTGGGGCAGATACGCAGTATTTT.

This clone was picked up many times. The chain joins TRBV2 to TRBJ2-2, with TRBD2 matching over 8 bases. The CDR3 is made up of 15 amino acids. Trimming took 7 bases from V and 4 from J; bases not matched to a gene: 8. Germline CDR1 SNHLY, CDR2 FYNNEI. CDR3 loop: CASTPLAGITGELFF. CDR3 sequence (DNA): TGTGCCAGCACGCCCCTAGCGGGTATCACCGGGGAGCTGTTTTTT.

J is TRBJ2-7 and V is TRBV7-9; possibly TRBD2 for D (6 bases). Trimming removed 5 bases at V and 2 bases at J, with 16 bases between. Germline CDR1 and CDR2: SEHNR and FQNEAQ (reference sequence). This CDR3 has 15 amino acids. DNA of the CDR3: TGTGCCAGCAGCCCATGGAGGGGAGCGCCCTACGAGCAGTACTTC. This codes for CASSPWRGAPYEQYF. Looking up the rest from reference TRBV7-9 and TRBJ2-7 gives the full variable domain: DTGVSQNPRHKITKRGQNVTFRCDPISEHNRLYWYRQTLGQGPEFLTYFQNEAQLEKSRLLSDRFSAERPKGSFSTLEIQRTEQGDSAMYLCASSPWRGAPYEQYFGPGTRLTVT.

The chain couples TRBV7-2 to TRBJ2-7; weak D call: TRBD1 (6 bases). The CDR3 loop spans 16 amino acids. Looked up from germline, CDR1 is SGHTA and CDR2 is FQGNSA. V lost 2 bases and J lost 1, with 15 bases in between. The CDR3 loop reads CASSLMGQGLSYEQYF. The DNA for the CDR3 is TGTGCCAGCAGCTTAATGGGCCAGGGGCTATCCTACGAGCAGTACTTC.

The rearrangement joins TRBV29-1 to TRBJ2-6, with D tentatively TRBD1 (5 bases). The CDR3 runs 14 residues. Per germline, CDR1 SQVTM and CDR2 ANQGSEA. Trimming took 3 bases from V and 0 from J, leaving 6 bases between them. DNA for the CDR3: TGCAGCGTTGATCAGGGCTCTGGGGCCAACGTCCTGACTTTC. Protein: CSVDQGSGANVLTF.

Here the CDR3 reads CASSLVGNTQYF. The CDR3 DNA sequence: TGTGCCAGCAGCTTAGTCGGGAATACGCAGTATTTT. The V call is TRBV7-3, the J call TRBJ2-3, with D maybe TRBD2 (5 bases). Germline V lookup: CDR1 SGHTA, CDR2 FQGTGA. This CDR3 region has 12 residues. V was pared by 2 bases and J by 7 bases, with 7 bases between. The full variable domain, its missing parts supplied by reference TRBV7-3 and TRBJ2-3, is GAGVSQTPSNKVTEKGKYVELRCDPISGHTALYWYRQSLGQGPEFLIYFQGTGAADDSGLPNDRFFAVRPEGSVSTLKIQRTERGDSAVYLCASSLVGNTQYFGPGTRLTVL.

V and J are TRBV15 and TRBJ2-6; TRBD2 is a possible D gene (6 bases). The CDR3 is made up of 18 amino acids. From germline, CDR1 is LNHNV and CDR2 YYDKDF (reference sequence). V lost 0 bases, J lost 1 base, and 13 bases lay in between. DNA for the CDR3: TGTGCCACCAGCAGAGATACGGGGGTCCCGTCTGGGGCCAACGTCCTGACTTTC. Its protein is CATSRDTGVPSGANVLTF.

The V and J genes are TRBV2 and TRBJ2-7, with 7 bases identical to TRBD1. Unmatched junction bases numbered 17, after V lost 8 bases and J lost 4 bases. This CDR3 contains 16 residues. In germline, CDR1 is SNHLY, CDR2 FYNNEI. The CDR3 bases are TGTGCCAGCCGACCGAGGGGGCGAGACAGGAATTACGAGCAGTACTTC. It encodes CASRPRGRDRNYEQYF. Complete variable domain (other parts from reference TRBV2 and TRBJ2-7): EPEVTQTPSHQVTQMGQEVILRCVPISNHLYFYWYRQILGQKVEFLVSFYNNEISEKSEIFDDQFSVERPDGSNFTLKIRSTKLEDSAMYFCASRPRGRDRNYEQYFGPGTRLTVT.

This clone was recorded many times. The chain combines TRBV11-2 with TRBJ2-1; no reliable D call. Trimming shortened V by 5 bases and J by 15 bases, and 17 bases separated the two germline ends. The length of the CDR3 is 12 residues. CDR1 is SGHAT and CDR2 is FQNNGV in the germline V gene. The CDR3 reads CASSPVAGWPFF. CDR3 nucleotide sequence: TGTGCCAGCAGCCCCGTGGCTGGTTGGCCGTTCTTC.

This clone showed up just a few times. This sequence joins TRBV30 and TRBJ1-1, with D possibly being TRBD1 (5 bases). The V gene's germline CDR1 is GTSNPN and CDR2 SVGIG (reference sequence). The length of the CDR3 is 13 residues. Trimming shortened V by 1 base and J by 0 bases, and 6 bases separated the two germline ends. Here the CDR3 reads CAWSGTMNTEAFF. In DNA, the CDR3 is TGTGCCTGGAGTGGGACAATGAACACTGAAGCTTTCTTT.

This clone was observed a handful of times. The J gene is TRBJ2-1, the V gene TRBV15; the D gene is possibly TRBD1 (5 bases). V was clipped by 7 bases and J by 4 bases, with 20 bases between them. Germline V gene lookup returns CDR1 LNHNV and CDR2 YYDKDF (reference sequence). This CDR3 comprises 16 residues. The CDR3 loop is CATINRIERKYNEQFF. As DNA, the CDR3 is TGTGCCACCATTAACAGGATAGAACGGAAATACAATGAGCAGTTCTTC.

This chain uses TRBV2 with TRBJ2-2, with unresolved D. V was cut by 8 bases and J by 5 bases, with 9 bases left in between. This CDR3 is built from 12 residues. The V gene's germline CDR1 is SNHLY and CDR2 FYNNEI. The CDR3 region is CASRRVTGELFF. As DNA, the CDR3 is TGTGCCAGCCGTAGGGTTACCGGGGAGCTGTTTTTT.

The CDR3 region has the DNA TGCAGCGTTGAAGGCGTTTTTGCGGGGGCCAAAAACATTCAGTACTTC. Translated: CSVEGVFAGAKNIQYF. The chain uses TRBV29-1 and TRBJ2-4, with D possibly being TRBD2 (6 bases). The CDR3 totals 16 residues. Between the trimmed V and J ends, which lost 1 base and 1 base, there was a span of 14 bases. From germline, CDR1 is SQVTM and CDR2 ANQGSEA.

This clone was recorded once. The rearrangement uses TRBV5-1 and TRBJ1-5; a possible D gene is TRBD1 (6 bases). This CDR3 spans 15 amino acids. In germline, CDR1 is SGHRS, CDR2 YFSETQ. V was trimmed by 4 bases and J by 4 bases, leaving 15 bases between them. The CDR3 reads CASSPTGRGNQPQHF. The CDR3, as DNA: TGCGCCAGCAGCCCGACGGGGAGGGGGAATCAGCCCCAGCATTTT.

This clone showed up just a few times. The chain employs TRBV5-1 and TRBJ2-5; 15 bases map to TRBD2. The germline gives CDR1 SGHRS, CDR2 YFSETQ. V gave up 1 base and J gave up 4 bases; unmatched junction bases: 8. The CDR3 length is 18 residues. The DNA for the CDR3 is TGCGCCAGCAGCTTGACTCCGGGACTAGCGGGAGGATTAGAGACCCAGTACTTC. Translating it yields CASSLTPGLAGGLETQYF.

This clone was recorded many times. The rearrangement links TRBV2 to TRBJ1-5; D is unclear. From germline, CDR1 is SNHLY and CDR2 FYNNEI. Trimming took 4 bases from V and 2 from J, leaving 3 bases between them. The length of the CDR3 is 12 residues. The CDR3 reads CASSAGNQPQHF. CDR3 in DNA: TGTGCCAGCAGTGCTGGCAATCAGCCCCAGCATTTT. Complete variable domain (other parts from reference TRBV2 and TRBJ1-5): EPEVTQTPSHQVTQMGQEVILRCVPISNHLYFYWYRQILGQKVEFLVSFYNNEISEKSEIFDDQFSVERPDGSNFTLKIRSTKLEDSAMYFCASSAGNQPQHFGDGTRLSIL.

This clone was seen a handful of times. The V gene is TRBV9, the J gene TRBJ2-2, with 8 bases identical to TRBD1. This CDR3 spans 15 amino acids. Per the germline V gene, CDR1 is SGDLS and CDR2 is YYNGEE. V shed 4 bases, J shed 6 bases, and the junction held 8 bases outside the gene matches. The CDR3 spells CASSRRQGRAGELFF. For the CDR3, the DNA is TGTGCCAGCAGCAGACGACAGGGGCGGGCCGGGGAGCTGTTTTTT.

V usage is TRBV29-1 and J usage is TRBJ1-2, with D tentatively TRBD1 (6 bases). CDR3 size: 14 residues. Per germline, CDR1 SQVTM and CDR2 ANQGSEA. V gave up 3 bases and J gave up 5 bases, with 16 bases separating them. As DNA, the CDR3 is TGCAGCGTTGAGCACAGGGCCGGTGGTTATGGCTACACCTTC. Residues: CSVEHRAGGYGYTF.